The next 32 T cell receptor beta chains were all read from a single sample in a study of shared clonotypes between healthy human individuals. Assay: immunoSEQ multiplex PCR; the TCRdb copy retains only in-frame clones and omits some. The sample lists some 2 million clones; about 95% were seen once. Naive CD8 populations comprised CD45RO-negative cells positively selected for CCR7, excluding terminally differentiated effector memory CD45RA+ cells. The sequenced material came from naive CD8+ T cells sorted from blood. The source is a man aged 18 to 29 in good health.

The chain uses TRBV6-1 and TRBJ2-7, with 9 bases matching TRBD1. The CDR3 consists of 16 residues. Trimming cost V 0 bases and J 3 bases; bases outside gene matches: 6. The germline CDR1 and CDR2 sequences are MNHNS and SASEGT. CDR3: CASSEAFGTGSYEQYF. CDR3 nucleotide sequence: TGTGCCAGCAGTGAAGCTTTCGGGACAGGGAGCTACGAGCAGTACTTC.

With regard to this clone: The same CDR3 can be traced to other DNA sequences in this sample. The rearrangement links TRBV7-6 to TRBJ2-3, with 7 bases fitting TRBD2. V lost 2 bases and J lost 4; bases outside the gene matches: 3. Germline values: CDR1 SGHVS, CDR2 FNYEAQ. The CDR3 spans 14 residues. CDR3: CASSLFGGADTQYF. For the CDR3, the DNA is TGTGCCAGCAGCTTATTTGGGGGGGCAGATACGCAGTATTTT.

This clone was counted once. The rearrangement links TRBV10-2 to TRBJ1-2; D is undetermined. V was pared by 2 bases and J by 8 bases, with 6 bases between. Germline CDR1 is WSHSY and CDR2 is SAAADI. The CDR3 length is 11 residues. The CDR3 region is CASSEAAGYTF. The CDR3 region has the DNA TGCGCCAGCAGTGAGGCGGCCGGCTACACCTTC.

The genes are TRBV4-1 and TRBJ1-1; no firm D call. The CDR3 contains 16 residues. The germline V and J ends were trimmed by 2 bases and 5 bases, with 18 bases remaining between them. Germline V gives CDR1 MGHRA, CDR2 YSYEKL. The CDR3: CASSQSQINTVTEAFF. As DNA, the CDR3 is TGCGCCAGCAGCCAATCCCAAATAAACACGGTGACTGAAGCTTTCTTT.

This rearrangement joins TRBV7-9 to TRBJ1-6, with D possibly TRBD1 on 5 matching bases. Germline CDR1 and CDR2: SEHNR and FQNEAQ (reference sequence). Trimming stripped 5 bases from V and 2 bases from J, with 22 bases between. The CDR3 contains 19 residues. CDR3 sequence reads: CASSPSRGWQGTYNSPLHF. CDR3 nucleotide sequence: TGTGCCAGCAGCCCATCGCGGGGGTGGCAGGGAACCTATAATTCACCCCTCCACTTT.

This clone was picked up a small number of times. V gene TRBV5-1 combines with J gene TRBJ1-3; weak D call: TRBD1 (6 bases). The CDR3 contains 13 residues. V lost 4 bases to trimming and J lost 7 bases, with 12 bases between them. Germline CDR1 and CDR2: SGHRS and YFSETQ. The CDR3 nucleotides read TGCGCCAGCAGCCAGGGGACAAGGAACACCATATATTTT. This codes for CASSQGTRNTIYF.

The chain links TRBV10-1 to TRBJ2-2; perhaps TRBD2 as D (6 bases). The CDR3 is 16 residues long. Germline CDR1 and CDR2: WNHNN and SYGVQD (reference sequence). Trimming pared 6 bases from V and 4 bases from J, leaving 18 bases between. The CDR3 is CASSDYETSFTGELFF. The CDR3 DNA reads TGCGCCAGCAGCGACTACGAGACTAGTTTCACCGGGGAGCTGTTTTTT.

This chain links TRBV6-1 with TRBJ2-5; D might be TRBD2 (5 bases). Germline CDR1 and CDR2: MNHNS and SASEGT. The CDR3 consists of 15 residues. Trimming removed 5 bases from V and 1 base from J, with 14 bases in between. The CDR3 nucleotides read TGTGCCAGCAGTCATTTTAAAGGGAGCCAAGAGACCCAGTACTTC. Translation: CASSHFKGSQETQYF.

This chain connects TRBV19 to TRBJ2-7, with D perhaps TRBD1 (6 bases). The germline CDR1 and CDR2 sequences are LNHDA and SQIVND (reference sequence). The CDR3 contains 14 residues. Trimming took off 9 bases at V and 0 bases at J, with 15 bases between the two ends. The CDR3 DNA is TGTGCCAGAGCCGGAAACAGGGACTCCTACGAGCAGTACTTC. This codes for CARAGNRDSYEQYF.

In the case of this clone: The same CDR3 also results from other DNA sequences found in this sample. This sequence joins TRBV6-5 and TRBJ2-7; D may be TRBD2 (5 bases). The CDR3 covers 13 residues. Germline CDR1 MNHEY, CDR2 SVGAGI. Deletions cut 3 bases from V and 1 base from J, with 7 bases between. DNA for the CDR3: TGTGCCAGCAGTTATGGGGAGTCCTACGAGCAGTACTTC. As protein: CASSYGESYEQYF.

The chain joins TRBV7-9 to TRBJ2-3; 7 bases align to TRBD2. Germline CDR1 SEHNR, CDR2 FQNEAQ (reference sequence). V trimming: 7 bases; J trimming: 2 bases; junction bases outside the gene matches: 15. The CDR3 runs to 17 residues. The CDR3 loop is CASIWKGWEGPTDTQYF. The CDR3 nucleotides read TGTGCCAGCATCTGGAAAGGGTGGGAGGGCCCCACAGATACGCAGTATTTT. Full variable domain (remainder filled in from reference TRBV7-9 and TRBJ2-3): DTGVSQNPRHKITKRGQNVTFRCDPISEHNRLYWYRQTLGQGPEFLTYFQNEAQLEKSRLLSDRFSAERPKGSFSTLEIQRTEQGDSAMYLCASIWKGWEGPTDTQYFGPGTRLTVL.

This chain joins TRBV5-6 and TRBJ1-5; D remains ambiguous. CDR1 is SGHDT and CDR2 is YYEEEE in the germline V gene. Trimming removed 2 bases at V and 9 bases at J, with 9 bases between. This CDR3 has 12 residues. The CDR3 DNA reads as TGTGCCAGCAGCTTTCGGAACGGGCCCCAGCATTTT. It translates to CASSFRNGPQHF.

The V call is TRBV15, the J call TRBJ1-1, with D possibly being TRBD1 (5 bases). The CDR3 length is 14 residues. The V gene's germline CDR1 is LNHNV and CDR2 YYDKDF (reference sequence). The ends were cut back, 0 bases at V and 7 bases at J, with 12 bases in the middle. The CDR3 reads CATSREEGRVEAFF. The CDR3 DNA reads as TGTGCCACCAGCAGAGAGGAGGGGCGAGTTGAAGCTTTCTTT.

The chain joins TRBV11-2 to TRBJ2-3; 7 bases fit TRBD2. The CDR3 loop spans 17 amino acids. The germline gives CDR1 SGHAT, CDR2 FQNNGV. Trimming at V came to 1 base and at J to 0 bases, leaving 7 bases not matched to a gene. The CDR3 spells CASSLAPWGGSTDTQYF. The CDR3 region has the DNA TGTGCCAGCAGCTTAGCGCCGTGGGGAGGGAGCACAGATACGCAGTATTTT. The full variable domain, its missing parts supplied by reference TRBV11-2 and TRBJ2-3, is EAGVAQSPRYKIIEKRQSVAFWCNPISGHATLYWYQQILGQGPKLLIQFQNNGVVDDSQLPKDRFSAERLKGVDSTLKIQPAKLEDSAVYLCASSLAPWGGSTDTQYFGPGTRLTVL.

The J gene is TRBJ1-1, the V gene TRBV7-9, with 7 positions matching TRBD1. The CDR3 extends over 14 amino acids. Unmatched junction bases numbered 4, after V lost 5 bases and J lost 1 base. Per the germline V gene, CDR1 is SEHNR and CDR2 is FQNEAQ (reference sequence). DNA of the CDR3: TGTGCCAGCAGCCCTCGGACAGGGAACACTGAAGCTTTCTTT. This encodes CASSPRTGNTEAFF.

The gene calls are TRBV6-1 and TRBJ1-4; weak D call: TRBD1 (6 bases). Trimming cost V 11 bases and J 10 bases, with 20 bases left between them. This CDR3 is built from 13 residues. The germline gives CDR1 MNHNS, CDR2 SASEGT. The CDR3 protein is CAGRGSTVSKLFF. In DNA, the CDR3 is TGTGCCGGTAGGGGGTCGACAGTGTCAAAACTGTTTTTT.

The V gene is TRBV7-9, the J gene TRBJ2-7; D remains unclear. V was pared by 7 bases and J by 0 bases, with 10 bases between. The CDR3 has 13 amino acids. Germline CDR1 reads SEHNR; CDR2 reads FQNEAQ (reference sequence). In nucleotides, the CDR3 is TGTGCCAGCACCATAGCTTACTCCTACGAGCAGTACTTC. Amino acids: CASTIAYSYEQYF.

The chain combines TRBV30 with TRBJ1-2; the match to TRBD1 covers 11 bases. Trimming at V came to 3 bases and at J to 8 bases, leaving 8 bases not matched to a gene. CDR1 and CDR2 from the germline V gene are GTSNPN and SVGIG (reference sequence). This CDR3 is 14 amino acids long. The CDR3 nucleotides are TGTGCCTGGAGCCAAGGACAGGGGGCGCGGGGCTACACCTTC. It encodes CAWSQGQGARGYTF.

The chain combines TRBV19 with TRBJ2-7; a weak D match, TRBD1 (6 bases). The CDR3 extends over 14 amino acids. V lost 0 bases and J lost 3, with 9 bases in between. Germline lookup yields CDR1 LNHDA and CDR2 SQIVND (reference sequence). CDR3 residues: CASSIEDRFYEQYF. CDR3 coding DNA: TGTGCCAGTAGTATAGAAGACAGGTTCTACGAGCAGTACTTC.

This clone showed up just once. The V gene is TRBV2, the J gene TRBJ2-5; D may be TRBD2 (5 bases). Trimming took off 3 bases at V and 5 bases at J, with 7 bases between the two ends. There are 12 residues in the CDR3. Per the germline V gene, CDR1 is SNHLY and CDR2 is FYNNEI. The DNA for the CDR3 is TGTGCCAGCAGTGAGGACTGGGAGACCCAGTACTTC. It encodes CASSEDWETQYF.

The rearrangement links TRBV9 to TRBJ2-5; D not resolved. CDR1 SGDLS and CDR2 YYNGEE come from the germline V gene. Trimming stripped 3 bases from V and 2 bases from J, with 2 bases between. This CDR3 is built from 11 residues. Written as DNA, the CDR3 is TGTGCCAGCAGCGGACAAGAGACCCAGTACTTC. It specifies CASSGQETQYF.

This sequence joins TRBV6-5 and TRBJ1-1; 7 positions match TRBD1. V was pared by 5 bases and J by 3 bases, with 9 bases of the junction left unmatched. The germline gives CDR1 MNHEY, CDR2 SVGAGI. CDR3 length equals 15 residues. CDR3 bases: TGTGCCAGCAGTCTCTCCTATACAGGGGACACTGAAGCTTTCTTT. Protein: CASSLSYTGDTEAFF.

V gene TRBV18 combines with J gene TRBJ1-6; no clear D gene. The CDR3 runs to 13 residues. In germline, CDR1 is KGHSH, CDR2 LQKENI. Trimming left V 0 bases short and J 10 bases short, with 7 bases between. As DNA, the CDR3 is TGTGCCAGCTCACCACCAGGAATCTCACCCCTCCACTTT. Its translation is CASSPPGISPLHF.

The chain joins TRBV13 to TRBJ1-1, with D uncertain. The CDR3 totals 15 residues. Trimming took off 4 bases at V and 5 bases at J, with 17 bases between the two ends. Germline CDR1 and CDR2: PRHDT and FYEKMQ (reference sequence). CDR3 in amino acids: CASSSFRGSRTEAFF. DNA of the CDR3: TGTGCCAGCAGCTCATTCAGAGGGTCGAGGACTGAAGCTTTCTTT.

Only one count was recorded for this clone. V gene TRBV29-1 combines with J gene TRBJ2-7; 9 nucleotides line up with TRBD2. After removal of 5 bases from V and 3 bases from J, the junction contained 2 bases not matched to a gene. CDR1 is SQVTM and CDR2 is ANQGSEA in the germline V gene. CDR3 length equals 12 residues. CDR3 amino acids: CSVIAGVYEQYF. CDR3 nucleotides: TGCAGCGTTATAGCGGGAGTCTACGAGCAGTACTTC.

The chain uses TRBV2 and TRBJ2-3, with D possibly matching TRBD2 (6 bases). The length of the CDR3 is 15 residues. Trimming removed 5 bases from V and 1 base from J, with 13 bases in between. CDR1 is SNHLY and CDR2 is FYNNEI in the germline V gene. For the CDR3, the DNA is TGTGCCAGCAGTCTCCCGGGACTGGGCACAGATACGCAGTATTTT. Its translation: CASSLPGLGTDTQYF.

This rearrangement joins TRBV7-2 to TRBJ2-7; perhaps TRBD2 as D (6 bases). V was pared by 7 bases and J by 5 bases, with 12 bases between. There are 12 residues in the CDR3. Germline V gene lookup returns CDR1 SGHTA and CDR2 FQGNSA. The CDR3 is CASKAGGNEQYF. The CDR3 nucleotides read TGTGCCAGCAAGGCCGGCGGGAACGAGCAGTACTTC.

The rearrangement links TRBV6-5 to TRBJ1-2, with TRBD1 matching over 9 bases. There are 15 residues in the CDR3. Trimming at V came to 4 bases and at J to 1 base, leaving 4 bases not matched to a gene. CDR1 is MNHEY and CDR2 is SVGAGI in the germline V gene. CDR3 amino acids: CASSFQTGGNYGYTF. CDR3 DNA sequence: TGTGCCAGCAGTTTCCAGACAGGGGGTAACTATGGCTACACCTTC.

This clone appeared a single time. Here the CDR3 DNA reads TGCGCCAGCAGCCAAAATGCTCGGGAGACCCAGTACTTC. Protein: CASSQNARETQYF. The chain is built from TRBV4-1 and TRBJ2-5; D is uncertain. Germline lookup yields CDR1 MGHRA and CDR2 YSYEKL. Trimming took off 2 bases at V and 5 bases at J, with 9 bases between the two ends. CDR3 length: 13 residues.

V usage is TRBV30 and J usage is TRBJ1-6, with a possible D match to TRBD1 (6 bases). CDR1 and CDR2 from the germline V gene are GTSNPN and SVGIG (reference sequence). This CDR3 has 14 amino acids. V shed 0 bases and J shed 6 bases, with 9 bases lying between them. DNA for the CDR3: TGTGCCTGGAGTGTGGCACAGGGTAATTCACCCCTCCACTTT. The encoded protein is CAWSVAQGNSPLHF.

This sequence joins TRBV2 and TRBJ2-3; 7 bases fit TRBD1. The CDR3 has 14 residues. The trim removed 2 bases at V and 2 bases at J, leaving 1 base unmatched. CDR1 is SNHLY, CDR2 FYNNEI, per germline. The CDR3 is CASSEQGVTDTQYF. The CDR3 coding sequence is TGTGCCAGCAGTGAACAGGGGGTCACAGATACGCAGTATTTT.

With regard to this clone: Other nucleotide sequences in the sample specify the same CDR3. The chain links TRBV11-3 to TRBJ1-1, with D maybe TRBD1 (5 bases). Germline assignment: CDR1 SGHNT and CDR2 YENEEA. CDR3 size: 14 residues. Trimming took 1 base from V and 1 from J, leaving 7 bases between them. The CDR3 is CASSLGGENTEAFF. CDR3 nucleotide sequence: TGTGCCAGCAGCTTAGGAGGGGAGAACACTGAAGCTTTCTTT.